This T cell receptor (beta chain) was documented in a study of CD8 T cells in Susac syndrome. V was trimmed by 7 bases and J by 8 bases, leaving 14 bases between them. From germline, CDR1 is WSHSY and CDR2 SAAADI. The CDR3 contains 12 residues. The sequenced target, TCR beta, came from blood CD8+ and CD4+ T cells. While CD8+ and CD4+ T cells were isolated negatively, TEMRA cells were enriched by FACS. RNA in amounts of roughly 0.5 to 1 ug was reverse transcribed with random hexamers. The method of amplification for TCR beta CDR3 was immunoSEQ multiplex PCR, covering 54 Vbeta and 13 Jbeta. One entry per CDR3 protein, called by TCRdb with MiXCR from the immunoSEQ multiplex PCR reads. The sample lists about 200,000 distinct CDR3 sequences; 95% were seen once.

The clonotype comes from a human donor in good health. Sequenced: CD4+ T cells from PBMCs. The gene calls are TRBV10-2 and TRBJ1-1, with D tentatively TRBD1 (5 bases). CDR3 amino acids: CASNSGTEEAFF. CDR3 DNA: TGCGCCAGCAATTCCGGGACGGAAGAAGCTTTCTTT.